These T cell receptor beta chains were read from a single sample in a study of T-cell memory formation after mild COVID-19. Via MiXCR, TCRdb re-called the 5' RACE reads, giving one row per CDR3 protein. The data contain hundreds of thousands of distinct CDR3 sequences, about an eighth of them seen just once; the ten biggest clones take up 22%. Sequencing used PBMCs or a T cell subset sorted from them (not recorded which). The receptors derive from a man aged 18 to 30 who had mild COVID-19 (a few samples of this study predate the infection). Cell type and time point are not known. CDR3s include the opening cysteine and the closing phenylalanine or tryptophan. The order of the fields is clone size, CDR3 length, D gene, V gene, J gene, CDR3 DNA, CDR3 protein. The D gene is left open where the match is weak. Rows may omit the clone size; those that give it use once, few, many or a size class.

few	14	-	TRBV6-2/TRBV6-3	TRBJ2-1	TGTGCCAGCACCCAGGGAACCGGGGCGGGTGAGCAGTTCTTC	CASTQGTGAGEQFF
-	16	-	TRBV4-3	TRBJ2-5	TGCGCCAGCAGCCAACACCGATTGGGAGACCAAGAGACCCAGTACTTC	CASSQHRLGDQETQYF
few	14	TRBD1	TRBV6-2/TRBV6-3	TRBJ2-1	TGTGCCAGCAGCCAGGACAGGGGGCCAGATGAGCAGTTCTTC	CASSQDRGPDEQFF
-	14	TRBD1	TRBV6-1	TRBJ2-3	TGTGCCAGCAATTACTGGACAGGGACAGATACGCAGTATTTT	CASNYWTGTDTQYF
few	14	TRBD1	TRBV7-8	TRBJ2-1	TGTGCCAGCATGGAATGGACAGGGGTTAATGAGCAGTTCTTC	CASMEWTGVNEQFF
few	14	TRBD2	TRBV4-2	TRBJ2-2	TGTGCCAGCAGCCGCGGGGGGGAGGCCGGGGAGCTGTTTTTT	CASSRGGEAGELFF
-	15	-	TRBV19	TRBJ1-1	TGTGCCAGTAGTATAGAAGGGGCGCGGAACACTGAAGCTTTCTTT	CASSIEGARNTEAFF
-	15	TRBD2	TRBV19	TRBJ2-1	TGTGCCAGTAGTATTCGGGGGGGCCCCTACAATGAGCAGTTCTTC	CASSIRGGPYNEQFF
few	14	-	TRBV11-2	TRBJ1-2	TGTGCCAGCAGCTTGGAGGGGGGCGGTTCCGGCTACACCTTC	CASSLEGGGSGYTF
-	18	-	TRBV4-3	TRBJ1-2	TGCGCCAGCAGCCAAGGGCGAGGCGGGGGGGCGTCTAACTATGGCTACACCTTC	CASSQGRGGGASNYGYTF
few	14	-	TRBV6-5	TRBJ2-5	TGTGCCAGCGGGCTAGGGGGGGGGAAAGAGACCCAGTACTTC	CASGLGGGKETQYF
few	15	-	TRBV11-2	TRBJ1-5	TGTGCCAGCAGCTTAGCGGGCAGGGGTAATCAGCCCCAGCATTTT	CASSLAGRGNQPQHF
-	16	-	TRBV7-8	TRBJ2-5	TGTGCCAGCAGCTTAGCGCTTGTTGGCGGGTGGAGGACCCAGTACTTC	CASSLALVGGWRTQYF
-	15	-	TRBV6-5	TRBJ2-7	TGTGCCAGCAGTTACTCGGGAGACACACTTAACGAGCAGTACTTC	CASSYSGDTLNEQYF
-	19	-	TRBV15	TRBJ2-6	TGTGCCACCAGCAGAGAACCCCGAGGGTATTCCTCTGGGGCCAACGTCCTGACTTTC	CATSREPRGYSSGANVLTF
-	10	-	TRBV12-3/TRBV12-4	TRBJ1-3	TGTGCCAGCAGTTTGGGGCCGGGATATTTT	CASSLGPGYF
few	18	TRBD2	TRBV10-2	TRBJ2-7	TGCGCCAGCAGCCTACGAGCGGGGGGCCTACTGGGGACCTACGAGCAGTACTTC	CASSLRAGGLLGTYEQYF
-	15	TRBD1	TRBV29-1	TRBJ1-1	TGCAGCGTGACAGGACAGGAACATTTAAACACTGAAGCTTTCTTT	CSVTGQEHLNTEAFF
few	15	-	TRBV7-9	TRBJ1-5	TGTGCCAGCAGCTTTGCAGGTGACAGCAATCAGCCCCAGCATTTT	CASSFAGDSNQPQHF
-	12	-	TRBV20-1	TRBJ2-7	TGCAGTGCTAGACCAGGTCACGGGGAGCAGTACTTC	CSARPGHGEQYF
few	11	-	TRBV6-5	TRBJ1-1	TGTGCCAGTCAGCGGGGCACTGAAGCTTTCTTT	CASQRGTEAFF
-	13	-	TRBV30	TRBJ2-1	TGTGCCTGGAGTGTACTGTCGGGTAATGAGCAGTTCTTC	CAWSVLSGNEQFF
many	17	TRBD2	TRBV24-1	TRBJ2-1	TGTGCCACCAGTGACAGCGGGGGGCCGAGCTCCTACAATGAGCAGTTCTTC	CATSDSGGPSSYNEQFF
many	14	-	TRBV11-1	TRBJ2-5	TGTGCCAGCAGCTTACAGGGATACCAAGAGACCCAGTACTTC	CASSLQGYQETQYF
many	13	-	TRBV7-3	TRBJ1-1	TGTGCCAGCAGCGCGGGACAGAACACTGAAGCTTTCTTT	CASSAGQNTEAFF
-	16	TRBD1	TRBV4-3	TRBJ1-6	TGCGCCAGCAGCCAACAGGGGGTCCCCTATAATTCACCCCTCCACTTT	CASSQQGVPYNSPLHF
few	14	-	TRBV2	TRBJ1-1	TGTGCCATCCTCCGGGGGCCAGGGAACACTGAAGCTTTCTTT	CAILRGPGNTEAFF
-	15	TRBD2	TRBV7-8	TRBJ2-3	TGTGCCAGCAGCTTTACGGGGGGGCCAGAGGATACGCAGTATTTT	CASSFTGGPEDTQYF
-	15	-	TRBV4-3	TRBJ2-5	TGCGCCAGCAGCCAATCCCTTGTTGGGGTCGAGACCCAGTACTTC	CASSQSLVGVETQYF
-	16	-	TRBV7-9	TRBJ1-1	TGTGCCAGCAGCTTAGTAGGGGGGCGACGGAACACTGAAGCTTTCTTT	CASSLVGGRRNTEAFF